This paragraph covers one TCR beta chain sequence. This record comes from a study of blood T cell repertoires in COVID-19. Study background: PBMCs, B-cell-depleted T cells, or T cells provided the cDNA or gDNA that made up the material.

The protocol was immunoSEQ multiplex PCR, while the TCRdb copy is restricted to in-frame clones and leaves out a portion. This table has roughly 190,000 clones, 86% appearing once. V was pared by 2 bases and J by 4 bases, with 20 bases between. The length of the CDR3 is 17 residues. Germline V gene lookup returns CDR1 SGHTA and CDR2 FQGNSA. Participants were aged 18 to 89 years from roughly 25 US areas. The source of this sequence is a woman aged 40 to 55 in a cohort exposed to, infected with or recovered from COVID-19 (not recorded which). What was sequenced was PBMCs or T cells enriched from blood (not recorded which). V usage is TRBV7-2 and J usage is TRBJ1-2; D gene uncertain. Here the CDR3 reads CASSLRWADLPRYGYTF. In DNA, the CDR3 is TGTGCCAGCAGCTTAAGGTGGGCAGACCTACCTCGCTATGGCTACACCTTC.